The T cell receptor (beta chain) described here comes from a study of blood T cell repertoires in COVID-19. Whole-study context: Donors in the United States, Italy and Spain gave samples during acute or convalescent COVID-19. T cells, B-cell-depleted T cells, or PBMCs provided the cDNA or gDNA that served as material.

This CDR3 is 14 amino acids long. V was pared by 3 bases and J by 3 bases, with 8 bases between. Germline loops: CDR1 LGHNT, CDR2 FRNRAP. Using immunoSEQ multiplex PCR, the repertoire was profiled, and TCRdb retains in-frame clones only, with some absent. The repertoire has about 290,000 clones, roughly 89% of them found once; the top ten carry about 4.6%. This sequence joins TRBV12-5 and TRBJ2-2; weak D call: TRBD2 (5 bases). This TCR was sampled from a man aged 35 to 55 with acute or convalescent COVID-19. Sequenced material: peripheral blood. The CDR3 DNA follows: TGTGCTAGTGGTTTAGGACTTTACACCGGGGAGCTGTTTTTT. Its protein product is CASGLGLYTGELFF.